This TCR beta chain was sequenced for a study of cytomegalovirus exposure and HLA in healthy donors. Primers: 60 Vbeta forward and 13 Jbeta reverse. The repertoire was sequenced with immunoSEQ multiplex PCR; TCRdb's copy has only in-frame clones and lacks some. Of about 130,000 clones listed, roughly 62% are singletons. Points on this clone: The antigen is undetermined.

Whole-study results and caveats: Among the sequence variants, a highly shared cluster was likely an artifact of sequencing. For cytomegalovirus status, the classifier reportedly gave diagnoses with high specificity and sensitivity. When a later analysis was performed, an Asian-associated ancestry cluster reportedly had fewer N-insertions than the roughly 630-donor mean.

The CDR3 length is 20 residues. Germline CDR1 and CDR2: MDHEN and SYDVKM. Unmatched junction bases numbered 22, after V lost 5 bases and J lost 4 bases. The sequenced material came from PBMCs. The chain recombines TRBV28 with TRBJ2-2; TRBD2 matches at 7 bases. The sequence was obtained from a man younger than 40 in good health and CMV-seropositive. CDR3 nucleotides: TGTGCCAGCAGTGACACGGGGGGAGGGGCCGCTCGATCGGGCACCGGGGAGCTGTTTTTT. It specifies CASSDTGGGAARSGTGELFF.